This T cell receptor (beta chain) was sequenced for a study of blood T cell repertoires in COVID-19. As for the study in general: The cDNA or gDNA used as material had been derived from T cells, B-cell-depleted T cells, or PBMCs.

The authors' processing: Quantification of nucleated cells was approximated via reference gene primer amplification. Only in-frame clones appear in the TCRdb table, and some are missing; sequencing was by immunoSEQ multiplex PCR. The D gene and trimming were derived from the DNA, and the V and J assignments and clone size from that table. The data contain 200,000 to 250,000 clones, roughly 87% of them singletons. CDR1 and CDR2 (germline): LNHDA, SQIVND (reference sequence). The CDR3 sequence is 13 residues long. With 5 bases removed from V and 5 bases from J, the gap between germline ends came to 12 bases.

The rearrangement links TRBV19 to TRBJ2-5; tentative D call: TRBD1 (5 bases). This clonotype originated in a man aged 40-49 years with active or convalescent COVID-19. What was sequenced was peripheral blood. The CDR3 DNA sequence: TGTGCCAGTAGTGGTGACAGTAGGGAGACCCAGTACTTC. Protein product: CASSGDSRETQYF.